This TCR beta chain was documented in a study of blood T cell repertoires in COVID-19. Study-wide background: Italy, Spain and the United States were the sources of the convalescent and acute COVID-19 samples.

Germline CDR1 is MNHEY and CDR2 is SVGAGI. Trimming cost V 7 bases and J 3 bases; bases outside gene matches: 5. There are 14 residues in the CDR3. Authors' data handling: Reference gene primer amplification in the assay estimated nucleated cell counts. Assay used: immunoSEQ multiplex PCR; TCRdb lists only in-frame clones, some missing. V, J and clone size derive from that table, while D and trimming were established from the DNA sequence. The sample shows 100,000 to 150,000 clones, approximately 90% of them seen only once. This TCR came from a man aged 45-60 years with active or convalescent COVID-19. Specimen: peripheral blood. The V call is TRBV6-5, the J call TRBJ2-7; 11 bases match TRBD2. DNA for the CDR3: TGTGCCAGCACGGTCGGGACTAGCGGCTACGAGCAGTACTTC. It translates to CASTVGTSGYEQYF.